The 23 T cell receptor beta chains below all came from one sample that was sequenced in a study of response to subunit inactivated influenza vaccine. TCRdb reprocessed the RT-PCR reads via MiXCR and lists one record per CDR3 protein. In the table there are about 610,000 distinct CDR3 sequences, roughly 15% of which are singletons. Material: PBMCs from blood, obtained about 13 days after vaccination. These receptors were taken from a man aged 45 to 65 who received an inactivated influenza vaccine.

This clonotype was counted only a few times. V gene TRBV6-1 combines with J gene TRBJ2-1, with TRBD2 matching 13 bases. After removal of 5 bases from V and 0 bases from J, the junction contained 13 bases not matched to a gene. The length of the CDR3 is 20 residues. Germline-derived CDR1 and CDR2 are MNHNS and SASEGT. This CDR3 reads CASSKLAGLAGESSYNEQFF. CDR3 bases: TGTGCCAGCAGTAAATTGGCTGGACTAGCGGGAGAGAGCTCCTACAATGAGCAGTTCTTC.

The CDR3 loop is CASSQGAGGWTEAFF. In DNA, the CDR3 is TGCGCCAGCAGCCAAGGGGCAGGGGGATGGACTGAAGCTTTCTTT. The V call is TRBV4-3, the J call TRBJ1-1, with 7 bases matching TRBD1. The CDR3 spans 15 residues. V was pared by 1 base and J by 5 bases, with 7 bases of the junction left unmatched. CDR1 and CDR2 (germline): LGHNA, YSLEER.

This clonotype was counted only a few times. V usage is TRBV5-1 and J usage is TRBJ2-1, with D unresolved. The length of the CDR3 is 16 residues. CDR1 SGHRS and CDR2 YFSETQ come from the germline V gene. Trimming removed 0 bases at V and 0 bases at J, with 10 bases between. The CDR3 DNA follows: TGCGCCAGCAGCTTGGCTTGGGGAACCTCCTACAATGAGCAGTTCTTC. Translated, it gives CASSLAWGTSYNEQFF. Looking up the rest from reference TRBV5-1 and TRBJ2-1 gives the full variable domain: KAGVTQTPRYLIKTRGQQVTLSCSPISGHRSVSWYQQTPGQGLQFLFEYFSETQRNKGNFPGRFSGRQFSNSRSEMNVSTLELGDSALYLCASSLAWGTSYNEQFFGPGTRLTVL.

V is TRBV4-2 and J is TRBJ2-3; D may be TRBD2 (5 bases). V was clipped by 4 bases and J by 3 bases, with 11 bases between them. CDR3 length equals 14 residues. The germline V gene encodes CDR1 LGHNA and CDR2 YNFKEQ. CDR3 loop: CASSPPSGTDTQYF. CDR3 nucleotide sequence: TGTGCCAGCAGCCCTCCGTCGGGGACAGATACGCAGTATTTT.

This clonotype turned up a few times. The CDR3 here is CGGQENTEAFF. The CDR3 DNA reads as TGCGGCGGGCAGGAGAACACTGAAGCTTTCTTT. This rearrangement joins TRBV29-1 to TRBJ1-1; no firm D call. Germline loops: CDR1 SQVTM, CDR2 ANQGSEA. The CDR3 length is 11 residues.

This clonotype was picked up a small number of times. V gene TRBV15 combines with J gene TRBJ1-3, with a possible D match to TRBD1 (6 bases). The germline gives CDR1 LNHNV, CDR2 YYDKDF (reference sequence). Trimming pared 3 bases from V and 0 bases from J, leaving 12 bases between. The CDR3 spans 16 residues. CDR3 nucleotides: TGTGCCACCAGCAGGGACAGTGAATACTCTGGAAACACCATATATTTT. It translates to CATSRDSEYSGNTIYF.

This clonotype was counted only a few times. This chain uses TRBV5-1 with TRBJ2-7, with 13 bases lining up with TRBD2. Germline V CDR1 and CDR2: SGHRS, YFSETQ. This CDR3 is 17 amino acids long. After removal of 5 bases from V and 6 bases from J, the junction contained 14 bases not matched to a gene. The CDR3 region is CASSSGLTSGRSPEQYF. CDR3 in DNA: TGCGCCAGCAGTTCAGGACTGACTAGCGGGAGGTCGCCCGAGCAGTACTTC.

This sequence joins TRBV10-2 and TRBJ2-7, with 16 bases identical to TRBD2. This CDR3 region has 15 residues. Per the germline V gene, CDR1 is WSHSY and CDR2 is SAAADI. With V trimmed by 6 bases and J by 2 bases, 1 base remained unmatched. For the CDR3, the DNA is TGCGCCAGCAGCGGGACTAGCGGGGGGGCCTACGAGCAGTACTTC. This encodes CASSGTSGGAYEQYF.

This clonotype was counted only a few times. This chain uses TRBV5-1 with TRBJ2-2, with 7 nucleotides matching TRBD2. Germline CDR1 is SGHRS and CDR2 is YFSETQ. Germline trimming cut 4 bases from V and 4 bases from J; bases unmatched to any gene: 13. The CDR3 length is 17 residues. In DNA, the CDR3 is TGCGCCAGCAGCCCCGGTTCAGCGGGGCTCGCCACCGGGGAGCTGTTTTTT. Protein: CASSPGSAGLATGELFF.

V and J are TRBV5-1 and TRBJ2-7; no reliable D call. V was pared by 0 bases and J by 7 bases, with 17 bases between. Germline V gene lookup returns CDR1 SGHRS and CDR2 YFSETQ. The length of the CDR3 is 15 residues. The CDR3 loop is CASSLVRNYLNEQYF. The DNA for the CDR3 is TGCGCCAGCAGCTTGGTTCGCAACTACCTAAATGAGCAGTACTTC. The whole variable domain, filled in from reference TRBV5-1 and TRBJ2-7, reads KAGVTQTPRYLIKTRGQQVTLSCSPISGHRSVSWYQQTPGQGLQFLFEYFSETQRNKGNFPGRFSGRQFSNSRSEMNVSTLELGDSALYLCASSLVRNYLNEQYFGPGTRLTVT.

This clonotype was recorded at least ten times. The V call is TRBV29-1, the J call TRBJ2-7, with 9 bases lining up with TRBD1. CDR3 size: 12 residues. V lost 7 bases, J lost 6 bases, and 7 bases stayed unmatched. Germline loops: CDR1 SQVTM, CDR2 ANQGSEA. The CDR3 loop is CSAGQGTTEQYF. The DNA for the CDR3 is TGCAGCGCCGGACAGGGGACTACCGAGCAGTACTTC.

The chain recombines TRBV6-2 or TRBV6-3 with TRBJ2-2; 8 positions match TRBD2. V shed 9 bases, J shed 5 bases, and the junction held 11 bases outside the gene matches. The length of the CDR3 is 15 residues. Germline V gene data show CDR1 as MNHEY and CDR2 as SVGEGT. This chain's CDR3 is CASELSSGVTGELFF. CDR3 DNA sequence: TGTGCCAGTGAGCTGAGTAGCGGGGTTACCGGGGAGCTGTTTTTT.

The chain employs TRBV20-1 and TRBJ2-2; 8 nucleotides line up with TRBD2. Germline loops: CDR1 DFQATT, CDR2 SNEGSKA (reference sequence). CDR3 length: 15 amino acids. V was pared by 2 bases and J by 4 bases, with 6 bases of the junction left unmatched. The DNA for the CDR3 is TGCAGTGCTAGACCGGGGGGGCAGGTCACCGGGGAGCTGTTTTTT. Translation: CSARPGGQVTGELFF.

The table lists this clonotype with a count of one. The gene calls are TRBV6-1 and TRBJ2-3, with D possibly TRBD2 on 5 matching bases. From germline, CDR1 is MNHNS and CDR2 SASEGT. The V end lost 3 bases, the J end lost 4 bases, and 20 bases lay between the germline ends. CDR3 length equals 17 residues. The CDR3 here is CASSDIDGLPRADTQYF. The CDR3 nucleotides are TGTGCCAGCAGTGATATCGACGGACTGCCGCGAGCAGATACGCAGTATTTT.

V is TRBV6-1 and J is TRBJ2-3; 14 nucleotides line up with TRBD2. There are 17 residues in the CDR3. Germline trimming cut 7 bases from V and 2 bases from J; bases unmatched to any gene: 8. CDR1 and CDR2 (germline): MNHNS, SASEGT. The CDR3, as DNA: TGTGCCAGCACCACCGGGACTAGCGGGGGATCCACAGATACGCAGTATTTT. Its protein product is CASTTGTSGGSTDTQYF.

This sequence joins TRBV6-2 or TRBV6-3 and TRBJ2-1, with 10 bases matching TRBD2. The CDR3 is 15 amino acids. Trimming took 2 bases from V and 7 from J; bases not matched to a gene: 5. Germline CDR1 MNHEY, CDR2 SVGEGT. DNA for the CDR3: TGTGCCAGCAGTTACCCGGCTAGCGGGAGAAATGAGCAGTTCTTC. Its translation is CASSYPASGRNEQFF.

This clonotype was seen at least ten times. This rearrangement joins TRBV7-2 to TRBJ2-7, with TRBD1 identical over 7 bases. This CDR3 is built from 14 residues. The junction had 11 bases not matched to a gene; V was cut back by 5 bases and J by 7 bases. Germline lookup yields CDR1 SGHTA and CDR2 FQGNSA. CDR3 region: CASSPHLDRVEQYF. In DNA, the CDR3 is TGTGCCAGCAGCCCCCACCTTGACAGGGTTGAGCAGTACTTC.

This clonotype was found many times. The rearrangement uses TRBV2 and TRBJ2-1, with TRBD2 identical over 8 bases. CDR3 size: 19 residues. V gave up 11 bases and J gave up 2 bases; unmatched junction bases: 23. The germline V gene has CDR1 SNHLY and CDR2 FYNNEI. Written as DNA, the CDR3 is TGTGCCTTCAGTTTCGGGCCTGTCGGCGGGAGGATACCCTACAATGAGCAGTTCTTC. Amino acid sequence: CAFSFGPVGGRIPYNEQFF. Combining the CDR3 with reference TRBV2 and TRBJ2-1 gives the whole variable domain EPEVTQTPSHQVTQMGQEVILRCVPISNHLYFYWYRQILGQKVEFLVSFYNNEISEKSEIFDDQFSVERPDGSNFTLKIRSTKLEDSAMYFCAFSFGPVGGRIPYNEQFFGPGTRLTVL.

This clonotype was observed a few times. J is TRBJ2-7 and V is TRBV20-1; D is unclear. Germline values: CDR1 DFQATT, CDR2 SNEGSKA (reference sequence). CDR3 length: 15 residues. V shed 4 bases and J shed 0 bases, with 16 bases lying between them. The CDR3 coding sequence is TGCAGTGCTACCAACAATCGACTGAGCTCCTACGAGCAGTACTTC. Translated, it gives CSATNNRLSSYEQYF.

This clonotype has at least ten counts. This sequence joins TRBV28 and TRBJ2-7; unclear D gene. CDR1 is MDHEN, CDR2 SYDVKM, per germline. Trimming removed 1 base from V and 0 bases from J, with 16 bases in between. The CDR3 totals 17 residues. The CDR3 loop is CASSLYSGYSGSYEQYF. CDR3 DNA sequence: TGTGCCAGCAGTTTATATTCGGGCTACTCGGGCTCCTACGAGCAGTACTTC. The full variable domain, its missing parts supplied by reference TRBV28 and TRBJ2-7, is DVKVTQSSRYLVKRTGEKVFLECVQDMDHENMFWYRQDPGLGLRLIYFSYDVKMKEKGDIPEGYSVSREKKERFSLILESASTNQTSMYLCASSLYSGYSGSYEQYFGPGTRLTVT.

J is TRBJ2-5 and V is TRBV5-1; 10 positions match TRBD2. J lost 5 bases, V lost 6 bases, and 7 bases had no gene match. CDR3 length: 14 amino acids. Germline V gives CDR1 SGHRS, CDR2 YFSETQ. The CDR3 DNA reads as TGCGCCAGCAACCCAGCGGGGGGGATGGAGACCCAGTACTTC. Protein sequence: CASNPAGGMETQYF.

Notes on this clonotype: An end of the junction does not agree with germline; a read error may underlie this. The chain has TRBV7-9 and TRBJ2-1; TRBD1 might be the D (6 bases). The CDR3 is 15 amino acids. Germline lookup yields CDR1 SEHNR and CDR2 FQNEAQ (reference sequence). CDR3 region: CASSPVGSRDNKQFF. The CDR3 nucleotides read TGTGCCAGCAGCCCGGTGGGTAGCAGGGACAATAAGCAGTTCTTC.

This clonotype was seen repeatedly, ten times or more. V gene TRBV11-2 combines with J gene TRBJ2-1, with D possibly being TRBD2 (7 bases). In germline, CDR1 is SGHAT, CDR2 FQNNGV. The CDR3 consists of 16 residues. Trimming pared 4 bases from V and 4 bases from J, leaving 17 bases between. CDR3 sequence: CASSSIRRGAYNEQFF. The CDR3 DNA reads TGTGCCAGCAGCTCGATTCGTCGGGGGGCTTACAATGAGCAGTTCTTC.